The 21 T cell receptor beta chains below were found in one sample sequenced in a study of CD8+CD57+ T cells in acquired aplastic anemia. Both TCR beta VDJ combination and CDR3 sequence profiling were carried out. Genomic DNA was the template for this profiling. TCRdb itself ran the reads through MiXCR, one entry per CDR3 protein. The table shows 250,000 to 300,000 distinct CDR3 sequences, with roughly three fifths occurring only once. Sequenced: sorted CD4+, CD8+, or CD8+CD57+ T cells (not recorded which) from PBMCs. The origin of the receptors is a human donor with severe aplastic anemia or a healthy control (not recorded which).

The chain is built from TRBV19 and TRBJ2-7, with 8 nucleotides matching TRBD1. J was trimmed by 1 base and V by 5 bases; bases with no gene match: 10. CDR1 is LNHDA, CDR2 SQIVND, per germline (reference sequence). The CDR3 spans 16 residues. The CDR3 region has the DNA TGTGCCAGTAGTCCCACGGTCCGGACAGGGTCCTACGAGCAGTACTTC. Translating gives CASSPTVRTGSYEQYF.

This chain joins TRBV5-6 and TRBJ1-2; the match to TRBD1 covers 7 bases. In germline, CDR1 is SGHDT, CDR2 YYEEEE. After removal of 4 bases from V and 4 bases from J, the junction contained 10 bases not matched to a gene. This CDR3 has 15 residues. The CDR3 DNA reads TGTGCCAGCAGCGAAAGCTCGGGACAGTCCTATGGCTACACCTTC. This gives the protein CASSESSGQSYGYTF.

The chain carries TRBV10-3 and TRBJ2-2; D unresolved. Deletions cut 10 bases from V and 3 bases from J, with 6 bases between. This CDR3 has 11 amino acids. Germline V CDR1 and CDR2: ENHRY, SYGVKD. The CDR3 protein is CATLHTGELFF. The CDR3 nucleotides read TGTGCCACCCTTCACACCGGGGAGCTGTTTTTT.

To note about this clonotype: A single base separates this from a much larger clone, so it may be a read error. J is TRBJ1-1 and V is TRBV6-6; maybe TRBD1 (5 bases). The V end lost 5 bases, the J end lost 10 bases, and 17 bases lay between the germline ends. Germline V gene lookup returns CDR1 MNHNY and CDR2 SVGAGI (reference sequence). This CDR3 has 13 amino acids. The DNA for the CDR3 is TGTGCCAGCAGTCTGGACGCGGGGCGACGAGCTTTCTTT. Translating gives CASSLDAGRRAFF.

In DNA, the CDR3 is TGTGCCACCAGTCATACAGGGCGCGAGCAGTACTTC. Translating it yields CATSHTGREQYF. The J gene is TRBJ2-7, the V gene TRBV24-1, with a weak D call TRBD1 (6 bases). V was pared by 6 bases and J by 6 bases, with 11 bases between. Germline assignment: CDR1 KGHDR and CDR2 SFDVKD. This CDR3 comprises 12 residues.

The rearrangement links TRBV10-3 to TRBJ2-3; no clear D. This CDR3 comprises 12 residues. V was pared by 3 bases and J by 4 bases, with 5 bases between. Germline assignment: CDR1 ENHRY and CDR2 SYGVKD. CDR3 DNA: TGTGCCATCAGTGAATTTTCAGATACGCAGTATTTT. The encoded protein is CAISEFSDTQYF.

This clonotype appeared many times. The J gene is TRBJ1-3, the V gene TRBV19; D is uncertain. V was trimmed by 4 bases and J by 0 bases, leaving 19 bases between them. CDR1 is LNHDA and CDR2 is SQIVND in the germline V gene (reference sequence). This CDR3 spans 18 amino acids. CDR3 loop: CASSTYAPGVSSGNTIYF. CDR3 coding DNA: TGTGCCAGTAGTACCTACGCCCCGGGCGTAAGCTCTGGAAACACCATATATTTT.

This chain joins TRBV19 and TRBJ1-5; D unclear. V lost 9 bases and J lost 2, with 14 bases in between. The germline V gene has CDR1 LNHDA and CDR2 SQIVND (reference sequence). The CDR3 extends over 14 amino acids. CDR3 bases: TGTGCCAGCAGAGTGGGTGTTGGCAATCAGCCCCAGCATTTT. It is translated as CASRVGVGNQPQHF. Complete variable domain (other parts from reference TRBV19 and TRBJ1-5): DGGITQSPKYLFRKEGQNVTLSCEQNLNHDAMYWYRQDPGQGLRLIYYSQIVNDFQKGDIAEGYSVSREKKESFPLTVTSAQKNPTAFYLCASRVGVGNQPQHFGDGTRLSIL.

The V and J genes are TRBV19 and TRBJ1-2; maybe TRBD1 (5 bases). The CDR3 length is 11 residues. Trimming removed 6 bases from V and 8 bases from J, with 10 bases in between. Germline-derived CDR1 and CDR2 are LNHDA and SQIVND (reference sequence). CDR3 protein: CASSDSRGYTF. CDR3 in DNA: TGTGCCAGTAGCGACAGTCGGGGCTACACCTTC.

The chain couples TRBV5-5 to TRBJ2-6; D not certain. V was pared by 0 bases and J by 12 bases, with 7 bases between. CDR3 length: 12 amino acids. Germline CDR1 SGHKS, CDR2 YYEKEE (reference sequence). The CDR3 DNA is TGTGCCAGCAGCTTGGTTGAGCCCGTCCTGACTTTC. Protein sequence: CASSLVEPVLTF.

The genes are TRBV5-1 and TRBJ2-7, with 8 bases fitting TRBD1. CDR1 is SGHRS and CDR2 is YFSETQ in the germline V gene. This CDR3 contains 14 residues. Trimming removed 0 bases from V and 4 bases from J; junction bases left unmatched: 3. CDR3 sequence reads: CASSLVGQDYEQYF. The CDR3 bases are TGCGCCAGCAGCTTGGTGGGACAGGATTACGAGCAGTACTTC.

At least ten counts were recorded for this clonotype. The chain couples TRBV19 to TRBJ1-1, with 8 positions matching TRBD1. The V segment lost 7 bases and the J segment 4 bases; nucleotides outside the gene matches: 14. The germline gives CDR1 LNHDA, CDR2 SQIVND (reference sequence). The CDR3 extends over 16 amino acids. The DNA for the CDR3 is TGTGCCAGTACCGACAGGGGCCGCAAGGGGGGCACTGAAGCTTTCTTT. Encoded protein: CASTDRGRKGGTEAFF.

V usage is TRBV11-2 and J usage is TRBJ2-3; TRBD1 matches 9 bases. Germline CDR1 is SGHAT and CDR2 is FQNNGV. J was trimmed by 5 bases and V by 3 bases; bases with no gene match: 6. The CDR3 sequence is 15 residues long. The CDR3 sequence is CASSFGGQGRDTQYF. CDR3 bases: TGTGCCAGCAGCTTTGGGGGACAGGGACGAGATACGCAGTATTTT.

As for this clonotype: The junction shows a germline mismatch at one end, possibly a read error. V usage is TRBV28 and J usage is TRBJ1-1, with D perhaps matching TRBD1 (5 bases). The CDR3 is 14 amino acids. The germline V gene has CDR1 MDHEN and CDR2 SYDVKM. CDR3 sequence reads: CASSALQALGEASF. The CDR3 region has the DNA TGTGCTAGCAGTGCCTTACAGGCCTTGGGGGAAGCTTCCTTT.

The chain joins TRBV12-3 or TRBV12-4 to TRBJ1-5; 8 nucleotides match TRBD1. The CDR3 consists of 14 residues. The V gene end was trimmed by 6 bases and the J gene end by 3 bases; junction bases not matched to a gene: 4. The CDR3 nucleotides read TGTGCCAGCAGCCCGGGACAGGCCAATCAGCCCCAGCATTTT. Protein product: CASSPGQANQPQHF.

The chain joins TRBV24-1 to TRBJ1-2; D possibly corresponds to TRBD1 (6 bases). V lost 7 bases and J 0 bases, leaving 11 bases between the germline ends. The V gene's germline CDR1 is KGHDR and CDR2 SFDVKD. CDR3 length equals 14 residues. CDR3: CATRGTQTNYGYTF. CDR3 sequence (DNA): TGTGCCACCAGGGGGACACAGACTAACTATGGCTACACCTTC.

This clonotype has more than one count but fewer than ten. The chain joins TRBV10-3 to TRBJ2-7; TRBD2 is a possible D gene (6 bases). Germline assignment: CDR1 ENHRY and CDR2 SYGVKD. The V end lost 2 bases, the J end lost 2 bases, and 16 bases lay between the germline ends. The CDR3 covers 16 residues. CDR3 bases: TGTGCCATCAGTGAGGGTGGGACTCGGGGACCCTACGAGCAGTACTTC. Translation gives CAISEGGTRGPYEQYF.

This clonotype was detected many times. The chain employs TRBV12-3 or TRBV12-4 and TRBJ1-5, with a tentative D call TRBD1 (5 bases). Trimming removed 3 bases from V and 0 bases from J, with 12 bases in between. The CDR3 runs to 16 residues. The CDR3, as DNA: TGTGCCAGCAGTTTGGGGCGGTCATATAGCAATCAGCCCCAGCATTTT. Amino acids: CASSLGRSYSNQPQHF.

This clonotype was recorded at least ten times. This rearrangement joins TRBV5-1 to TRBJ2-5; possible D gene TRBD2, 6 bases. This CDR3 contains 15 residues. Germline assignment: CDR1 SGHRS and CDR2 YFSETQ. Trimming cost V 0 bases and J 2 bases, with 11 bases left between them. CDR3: CASSLDMGRQETQYF. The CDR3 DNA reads TGCGCCAGCAGCTTGGATATGGGGAGGCAAGAGACCCAGTACTTC. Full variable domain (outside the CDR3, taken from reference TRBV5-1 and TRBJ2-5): KAGVTQTPRYLIKTRGQQVTLSCSPISGHRSVSWYQQTPGQGLQFLFEYFSETQRNKGNFPGRFSGRQFSNSRSEMNVSTLELGDSALYLCASSLDMGRQETQYFGPGTRLLVL.

CDR3 nucleotides: TGTGCCAGTGGCGAAGTGGGGGCGCGAGGCTACACCTTC. Its protein product is CASGEVGARGYTF. The rearrangement links TRBV19 to TRBJ1-2; weak D call: TRBD1 (6 bases). This CDR3 is built from 13 residues. Germline values: CDR1 LNHDA, CDR2 SQIVND (reference sequence). V dropped 8 bases and J dropped 8 bases, with 18 bases sitting between them. The entire variable domain, with the rest obtained from reference TRBV19 and TRBJ1-2, is as follows: DGGITQSPKYLFRKEGQNVTLSCEQNLNHDAMYWYRQDPGQGLRLIYYSQIVNDFQKGDIAEGYSVSREKKESFPLTVTSAQKNPTAFYLCASGEVGARGYTFGSGTRLTVV.

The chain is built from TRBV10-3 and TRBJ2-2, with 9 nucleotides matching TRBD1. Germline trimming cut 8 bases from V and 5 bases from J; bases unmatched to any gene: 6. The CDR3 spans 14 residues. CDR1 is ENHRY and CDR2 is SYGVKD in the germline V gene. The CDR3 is CAIGTGSGTGELFF. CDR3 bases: TGTGCCATCGGGACAGGGTCAGGGACCGGGGAGCTGTTTTTT.